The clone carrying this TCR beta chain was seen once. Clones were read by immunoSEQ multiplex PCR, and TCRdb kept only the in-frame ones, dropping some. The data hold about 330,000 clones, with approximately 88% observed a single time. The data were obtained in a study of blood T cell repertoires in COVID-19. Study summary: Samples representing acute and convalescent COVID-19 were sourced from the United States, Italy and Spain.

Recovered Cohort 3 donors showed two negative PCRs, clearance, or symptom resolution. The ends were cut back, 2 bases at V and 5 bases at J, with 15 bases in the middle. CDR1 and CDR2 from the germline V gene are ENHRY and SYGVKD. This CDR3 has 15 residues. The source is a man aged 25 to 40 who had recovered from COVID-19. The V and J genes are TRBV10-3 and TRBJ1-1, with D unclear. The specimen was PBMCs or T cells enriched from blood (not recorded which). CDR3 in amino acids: CAISETAEEVTEAFF. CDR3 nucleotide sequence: TGTGCCATCAGTGAGACTGCGGAGGAAGTGACTGAAGCTTTCTTT.